The clone carrying this T cell receptor (beta chain) was observed at least ten times. The antigen remains unidentified. V lost 0 bases and J lost 0, with 7 bases in between. Looked up from germline, CDR1 is SGDLS and CDR2 is YYNGEE. The CDR3 length is 15 residues. The sample is drawn from a study of T cells in Graves' hyperthyroidism and ophthalmopathy. On the study more broadly: Before treatment of any kind, peripheral blood was taken at initial diagnosis. Notes on the study in general: Blood samples included most of the expanded thyroid clonotypes exceeding 0.001.

From RNA transcripts, TCR beta CDR3 regions were amplified. The HTBI primer set drove a first-round RT-PCR of the TCR CDR3. MiXCR, applied by TCRdb to the multiplex PCR reads, yields one record per CDR3 protein. The sample has about 270,000 distinct CDR3 sequences; around 15% are singletons. The chain couples TRBV9 to TRBJ1-5; D unresolved. The sample taken for sequencing was blood. The clonotype comes from a woman in her 50s with Graves' hyperthyroidism that later progressed to Graves' ophthalmopathy. CDR3 sequence: CASSVDGHSNQPQHF. For the CDR3, the DNA is TGTGCCAGCAGCGTAGACGGTCATAGCAATCAGCCCCAGCATTTT.